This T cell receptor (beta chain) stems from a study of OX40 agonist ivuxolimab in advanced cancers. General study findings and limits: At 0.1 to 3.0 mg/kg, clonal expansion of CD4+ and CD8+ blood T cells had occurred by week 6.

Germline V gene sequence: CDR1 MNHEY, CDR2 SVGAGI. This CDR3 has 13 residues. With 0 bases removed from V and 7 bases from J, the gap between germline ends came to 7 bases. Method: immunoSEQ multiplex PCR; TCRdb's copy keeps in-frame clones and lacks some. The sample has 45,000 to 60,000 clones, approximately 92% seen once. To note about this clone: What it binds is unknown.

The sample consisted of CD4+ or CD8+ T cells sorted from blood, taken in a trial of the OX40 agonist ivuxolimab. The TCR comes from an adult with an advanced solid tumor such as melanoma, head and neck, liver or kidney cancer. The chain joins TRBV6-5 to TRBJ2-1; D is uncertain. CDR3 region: CASSYSNLNEQFF. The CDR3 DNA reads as TGTGCCAGCAGTTACTCGAATCTAAATGAGCAGTTCTTC.